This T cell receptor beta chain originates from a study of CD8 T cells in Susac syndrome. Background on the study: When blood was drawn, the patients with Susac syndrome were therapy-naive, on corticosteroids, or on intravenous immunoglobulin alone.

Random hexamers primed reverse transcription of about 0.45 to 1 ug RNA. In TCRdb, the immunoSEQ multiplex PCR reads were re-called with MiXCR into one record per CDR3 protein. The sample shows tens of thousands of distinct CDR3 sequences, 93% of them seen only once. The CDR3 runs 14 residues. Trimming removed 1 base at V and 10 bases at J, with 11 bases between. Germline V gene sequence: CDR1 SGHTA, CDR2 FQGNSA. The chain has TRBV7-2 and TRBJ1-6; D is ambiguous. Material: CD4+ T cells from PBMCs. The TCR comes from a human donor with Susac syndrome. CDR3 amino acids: CASSLGLLGSPLHF. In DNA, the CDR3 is TGTGCCAGCAGCTTAGGCCTTCTAGGCTCACCCCTCCACTTT.